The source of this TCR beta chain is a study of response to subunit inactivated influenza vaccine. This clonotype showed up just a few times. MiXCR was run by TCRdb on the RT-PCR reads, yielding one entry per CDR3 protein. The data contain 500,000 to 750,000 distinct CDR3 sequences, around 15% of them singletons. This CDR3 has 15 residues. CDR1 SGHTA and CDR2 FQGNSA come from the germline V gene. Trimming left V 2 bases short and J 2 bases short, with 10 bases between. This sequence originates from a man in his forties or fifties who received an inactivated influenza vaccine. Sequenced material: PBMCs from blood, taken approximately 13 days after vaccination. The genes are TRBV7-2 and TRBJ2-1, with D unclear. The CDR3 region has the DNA TGTGCCAGCAGCTTATTGCGCCCGCCCTACAATGAGCAGTTCTTC. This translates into CASSLLRPPYNEQFF.